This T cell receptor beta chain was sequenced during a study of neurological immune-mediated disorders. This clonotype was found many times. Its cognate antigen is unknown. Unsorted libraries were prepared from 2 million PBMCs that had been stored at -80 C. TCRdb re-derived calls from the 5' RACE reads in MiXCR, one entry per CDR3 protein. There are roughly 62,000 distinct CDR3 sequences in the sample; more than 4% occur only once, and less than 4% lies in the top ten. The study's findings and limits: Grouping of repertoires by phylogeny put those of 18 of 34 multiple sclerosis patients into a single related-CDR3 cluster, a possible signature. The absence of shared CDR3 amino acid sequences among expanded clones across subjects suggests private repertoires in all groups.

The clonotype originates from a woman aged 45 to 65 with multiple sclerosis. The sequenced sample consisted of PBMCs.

The CDR3 reads CASSQGGFQPQHF. As DNA, the CDR3 is TGCGCCAGCAGCCAAGGAGGCTTTCAGCCCCAGCATTTT. This sequence joins TRBV4-1 and TRBJ1-5; D not resolved. CDR1 is MGHRA and CDR2 is YSYEKL in the germline V gene. Trimming left V 1 base short and J 6 bases short, with 7 bases between. This CDR3 has 13 residues.